Sequencing of this T cell receptor (beta chain) was carried out in a study of T cell repertoires in cytomegalovirus infection. In this sample, this clonotype turned up once. TCRdb processed the reads anew with MiXCR; each CDR3 protein has one entry. This sample has about 310,000 distinct CDR3 sequences, with roughly 17% found just once. The CDR3 length is 17 residues. Trimming took 1 base from V and 5 from J; bases not matched to a gene: 7. The TCR comes from a human donor in good health (CMV status not recorded). Some clones in this sample may be carry-over from other donors' samples. Sequencing used PBMCs. The V and J genes are TRBV12-3 or TRBV12-4 and TRBJ2-3, with 12 bases aligning to TRBD2. The chain's CDR3 is CASSLGGLAGSGDTQYF. CDR3 DNA sequence: TGTGCCAGCAGTTTAGGAGGACTAGCGGGGTCAGGAGATACGCAGTATTTT.